The rows below give T cell receptor beta chains drawn from one sample of a study of T cell changes during pregnancy in multiple sclerosis. Some clones are missing from TCRdb's copy, which holds only in-frame ones; the method was immunoSEQ multiplex PCR. The sample lists some 80,000 clones; about 95% were seen once. The material sequenced was peripheral blood, taken in the third trimester of pregnancy. The receptors here all came from a female donor with multiple sclerosis, enrolled in a pregnancy study. The CDR3 runs from the conserved cysteine through the conserved F or W. A D gene is named only where the DNA matches it firmly. Only part of the rows carry a size: once, few, many, or a class if the clone is expanded.

>TRBV7-2|TRBJ2-1|.|TRBD2
CASSSSGVPYNEQFF
TGTGCCAGCAGCTCCAGCGGGGTCCCCTACAATGAGCAGTTCTTC
>TRBV11-2|TRBJ2-2|.|.
CASSPSSLGELFF
TGTGCCAGCAGCCCCAGTTCCTTGGGGGAGCTGTTTTTT
>TRBV18|TRBJ2-7|.|.
CASSPNRGEQYF
TGTGCCAGCTCACCTAATCGGGGGGAGCAGTACTTC
>TRBV4-1|TRBJ1-1|.|TRBD1
CASSRGQGTEAFF
TGCGCCAGCAGCCGAGGACAGGGCACTGAAGCTTTCTTT
>TRBV7-6|TRBJ1-2|.|TRBD1
CASSTDTGGDDGYTF
TGTGCCAGCAGTACCGATACAGGGGGCGACGATGGCTACACCTTC
>TRBV15|TRBJ2-5|.|.
CATSDGGPWETQYF
TGTGCCACCAGCGACGGGGGGCCTTGGGAGACCCAGTACTTC
>TRBV5-4|TRBJ1-1|.|.
CASSLVGGGGTEAFF
TGTGCCAGCAGCTTAGTTGGGGGAGGAGGCACTGAAGCTTTCTTT
>TRBV19|TRBJ2-5|.|.
CASSVGNGGRETQYF
TGTGCCAGTAGCGTGGGAAACGGGGGGCGAGAGACCCAGTACTTC
>TRBV28|TRBJ2-1|.|.
CASSRGYNEQFF
TGTGCCAGCAGCCGGGGATACAATGAGCAGTTCTTC
>TRBV5-6|TRBJ2-7|.|TRBD1
CASSFPSYAGTASYEQYF
TGTGCCAGCAGCTTTCCCTCCTACGCCGGGACAGCCTCCTACGAGCAGTACTTC
>TRBV5-4|TRBJ2-5|.|TRBD1
CASSLRDSRETQYF
TGTGCCAGCAGCCTCCGGGACAGCCGCGAGACCCAGTACTTC
>TRBV7-8|TRBJ2-5|.|TRBD1
CASSFRDREETQYF
TGTGCCAGCAGCTTCCGGGACAGGGAGGAGACCCAGTACTTC
>TRBV23-1|TRBJ2-7|.|TRBD1
CASSLTGPRPCEQYF
TGCGCCAGCAGTCTGACAGGGCCTCGCCCCTGCGAGCAGTACTTC
>TRBV10-2|TRBJ2-1|.|TRBD2
CAADPGTSDYNEQFF
TGCGCCGCTGACCCCGGGACTAGCGACTACAATGAGCAGTTCTTC
>TRBV5-5|TRBJ2-1|.|TRBD2
CASTSSGSYNEQFF
TGTGCCAGCACCTCTAGCGGGTCCTACAATGAGCAGTTCTTC
>TRBV30|TRBJ1-1|.|.
CAWSAGDTEAFF
TGTGCCTGGAGTGCGGGGGACACTGAAGCTTTCTTT
>TRBV6-1|TRBJ2-5|.|TRBD2
CACRKTGGVGETQYF
TGTGCCTGCCGAAAGACGGGGGGGGTCGGGGAGACCCAGTACTTC
>TRBV10-3|TRBJ1-5|.|.
CAISPGSDQPQHF
TGTGCCATCAGTCCGGGGTCCGATCAGCCCCAGCATTTT
>TRBV19|TRBJ2-5|.|TRBD2
CASSIGGGEGETQYF
TGTGCCAGTAGTATAGGGGGGGGAGAGGGGGAGACCCAGTACTTC
>TRBV30|TRBJ1-1|.|.
CAWGGRWAFF
TGTGCCTGGGGAGGGCGGTGGGCTTTCTTT
>TRBV10-2|TRBJ1-1|.|.
CASRVQGNTEAFF
TGCGCCAGCAGAGTGCAGGGGAACACTGAAGCTTTCTTT
>TRBV6-4|TRBJ1-5|.|TRBD1
CASLPKGQGFCDQPQHF
TGTGCCAGCCTTCCGAAGGGACAGGGTTTTTGTGATCAGCCCCAGCATTTT
>TRBV6-6|TRBJ1-2|.|TRBD1
CASSYSGQGADYGYTF
TGTGCCAGCAGTTACTCGGGACAGGGGGCGGACTATGGCTACACCTTC
>TRBV5-1|TRBJ2-5|once|TRBD1
CASSIPTGRETQYF
TGCGCCAGCAGCATCCCGACAGGGCGAGAGACCCAGTACTTC
>TRBV14|TRBJ2-7|once|.
CASSQRGEQYF
TGTGCCAGCAGCCAACGGGGGGAGCAGTACTTC
>TRBV19|TRBJ1-5|.|TRBD1
CASTTGDSNQPQHF
TGTGCCAGTACGACAGGGGATAGCAATCAGCCCCAGCATTTT
>TRBV19|TRBJ1-5|.|.
CASSITRIGNQPQHF
TGTGCCAGTAGTATAACCAGGATCGGCAATCAGCCCCAGCATTTT
>TRBV19|TRBJ2-5|.|TRBD1
CASSNDRVSGETQYF
TGTGCCAGTTCCAACGACAGGGTATCAGGAGAGACCCAGTACTTC
>TRBV5-6|TRBJ2-2|.|.
CASSLVWGAGELFF
TGTGCCAGCAGCTTGGTCTGGGGCGCCGGGGAGCTGTTTTTT
>TRBV27|TRBJ2-7|.|.
CASSWGDGYEQYF
TGTGCCAGCAGTTGGGGCGACGGATACGAGCAGTACTTC
>TRBV7-6|TRBJ1-3|.|.
CASSSQGSFTGNTIYF
TGTGCCAGCAGCTCCCAGGGTAGTTTTACTGGAAACACCATATATTTT
>TRBV4-1|TRBJ1-4|.|.
CASSQLLRAGDEKLFF
TGCGCCAGCAGCCAACTTCTTCGGGCAGGGGATGAAAAACTGTTTTTT
>TRBV7-9|TRBJ1-5|.|.
CASSLSGVHQPQHF
TGTGCCAGCAGCTTGTCCGGGGTTCATCAGCCCCAGCATTTT
>TRBV13|TRBJ2-7|.|TRBD1
CASSPRGVTGAYEQYF
TGTGCCAGCAGCCCTAGGGGAGTGACAGGGGCTTACGAGCAGTACTTC
>TRBV4-1|TRBJ1-4|.|.
CASRPLGQVRISNEKLFF
TGCGCCAGCAGGCCCCTGGGGCAGGTCAGAATATCGAATGAAAAACTGTTTTTT
>TRBV2|TRBJ1-1|.|.
CASSVPGWRGRGGNTEAFF
TGTGCCAGCAGTGTGCCTGGTTGGAGGGGCCGGGGGGGAAACACTGAAGCTTTCTTT
>TRBV29-1|TRBJ2-7|once|.
CSVVPPGDSYEQYF
TGCAGCGTTGTCCCCCCAGGGGACTCCTACGAGCAGTACTTC
>TRBV30|TRBJ1-6|.|TRBD1
CAWKWTGDSPLHF
TGTGCCTGGAAATGGACAGGAGATTCACCCCTCCACTTT
>TRBV9|TRBJ2-4|.|TRBD1
CASSFTGTEKNIQYF
TGTGCCAGCAGCTTTACCGGGACAGAAAAAAACATTCAGTACTTC
>TRBV30|TRBJ2-3|.|TRBD2
CAWSGSGGTDTQYF
TGTGCCTGGAGTGGGAGCGGGGGCACAGATACGCAGTATTTT
>TRBV5-6|TRBJ2-7|.|TRBD1
CASSFGTGSGEQYF
TGTGCCAGCAGCTTCGGGACAGGATCTGGCGAGCAGTACTTC